Listed below are T cell receptor beta chains from one sample, sequenced in a study of Graves' ophthalmopathy and Graves' hyperthyroidism. TCRdb reanalysed the multiplex PCR reads using MiXCR and keeps one entry per CDR3 protein. Of around 600,000 distinct CDR3 sequences detected, over 40% appear once; the ten largest clones hold over 2.5%. Sequenced input: peripheral blood. The source is an adult man with Graves' ophthalmopathy. The CDR3 runs from the conserved cysteine through the conserved F or W. A D gene is named only where the DNA matches it firmly. Rows give clone size only sometimes, using once, few, many, or a class for an expanded clone.

size: -; J: TRBJ1-1; D: -; length: 11; V: TRBV10-3; CDR3: CAKDRYTEAFF; DNA: TGTGCCAAGGATCGGTACACTGAAGCTTTCTTT
size: many; J: TRBJ1-4; D: TRBD1; length: 13; V: TRBV10-2; CDR3: CASRTGEGEKLFF; DNA: TGCGCCAGCAGGACAGGGGAAGGTGAAAAACTGTTTTTT
size: many; J: TRBJ2-2; D: -; length: 13; V: TRBV9; CDR3: CASSVSADGELFF; DNA: TGTGCCAGCAGCGTATCGGCGGACGGGGAGCTGTTTTTT
size: -; J: TRBJ1-1; D: TRBD1; length: 12; V: TRBV10-3; CDR3: CASGGTATEAFF; DNA: TGTGCCTCGGGCGGGACAGCCACTGAAGCTTTCTTT
size: few; J: TRBJ2-7; D: -; length: 17; V: TRBV20-1; CDR3: CSARDPRFGGDIYEQYF; DNA: TGCAGTGCTAGAGATCCCCGGTTCGGCGGAGACATCTACGAGCAGTACTTC
size: many; J: TRBJ1-1; D: -; length: 14; V: TRBV5-1; CDR3: CASSPRQGSTEAFF; DNA: TGCGCCAGCAGCCCGCGGCAGGGGAGCACTGAAGCTTTCTTT
size: many; J: TRBJ1-6; D: -; length: 13; V: TRBV19; CDR3: CASSIGRDRPLHF; DNA: TGTGCCAGTAGTATTGGCAGGGACCGACCCCTCCACTTT
size: many; J: TRBJ1-1; D: -; length: 13; V: TRBV12-3/TRBV12-4; CDR3: CASRQGWGTEAFF; DNA: TGTGCCAGCCGCCAGGGGTGGGGCACTGAAGCTTTCTTT
size: many; J: TRBJ1-2; D: TRBD1; length: 15; V: TRBV5-1; CDR3: CASSLTQGALDGYTF; DNA: TGCGCCAGCAGCTTGACCCAGGGGGCGCTGGATGGCTACACCTTC
size: -; J: TRBJ1-3; D: -; length: 15; V: TRBV10-3; CDR3: CAISAPGFSGNTIYF; DNA: TGTGCCATCAGTGCTCCAGGGTTCTCTGGAAACACCATATATTTT
size: few; J: TRBJ1-6; D: TRBD1; length: 15; V: TRBV7-2; CDR3: CASSLGTGSNSPLHF; DNA: TGTGCCAGCAGCTTAGGGACAGGTTCGAATTCACCCCTCCACTTT
size: -; J: TRBJ1-5; D: -; length: 14; V: TRBV25-1; CDR3: CASSDWLSYQPQHF; DNA: TGTGCCAGCAGTGATTGGCTGAGCTATCAGCCCCAGCATTTT
size: few; J: TRBJ1-2; D: TRBD1; length: 15; V: TRBV5-4; CDR3: CASSGGTGFNYGYTF; DNA: TGTGCCAGCAGCGGGGGGACAGGGTTTAACTATGGCTACACCTTC
size: -; J: TRBJ2-5; D: TRBD2; length: 14; V: TRBV7-9; CDR3: CASLERGWRETQYF; DNA: TGTGCCAGCTTGGAGCGGGGTTGGCGGGAGACCCAGTACTTC
size: many; J: TRBJ1-6; D: TRBD1; length: 14; V: TRBV7-9; CDR3: CASSLGTGGSPLHF; DNA: TGTGCCAGCAGCTTAGGGACAGGGGGTTCACCCCTCCACTTT
size: many; J: TRBJ1-6; D: TRBD1; length: 15; V: TRBV9; CDR3: CASSPGTVNGSPLHF; DNA: TGTGCCAGCAGCCCCGGGACAGTCAACGGTTCACCCCTCCACTTT
size: many; J: TRBJ1-5; D: -; length: 14; V: TRBV20-1; CDR3: CSARGLTGDGPQHF; DNA: TGCAGTGCTAGGGGTCTGACAGGAGATGGGCCCCAGCATTTT
size: many; J: TRBJ1-2; D: TRBD1; length: 13; V: TRBV19; CDR3: CASSPGGVYGYTF; DNA: TGTGCCAGTAGCCCAGGGGGTGTCTATGGCTACACCTTC
size: -; J: TRBJ1-1; D: TRBD1; length: 14; V: TRBV2; CDR3: CASKGQGWGTEAFF; DNA: TGTGCCAGCAAAGGACAGGGATGGGGCACTGAAGCTTTCTTT
size: many; J: TRBJ1-6; D: -; length: 13; V: TRBV6-6; CDR3: CASSYLGDSPLHF; DNA: TGTGCCAGCAGTTACCTCGGGGATTCACCCCTCCACTTT
size: -; J: TRBJ1-2; D: -; length: 13; V: TRBV25-1; CDR3: CASSARDGGRFTF; DNA: TGTGCCAGCAGTGCTAGAGATGGCGGGAGGTTCACCTTC
size: -; J: TRBJ1-4; D: -; length: 15; V: TRBV10-3; CDR3: CASSQPEGSDEKLFF; DNA: TGTGCCAGCAGCCAACCCGAGGGATCAGATGAAAAACTGTTTTTT
size: -; J: TRBJ1-3; D: -; length: 16; V: TRBV4-3; CDR3: CASSQDMPGRGNTIYF; DNA: TGCGCCAGCAGCCAAGATATGCCGGGCAGGGGAAACACCATATATTTT
size: -; J: TRBJ2-7; D: TRBD2; length: 15; V: TRBV6-6; CDR3: CASRTRLAGGYEQYF; DNA: TGTGCCAGCAGGACTAGACTAGCGGGAGGGTACGAGCAGTACTTC
size: many; J: TRBJ2-7; D: TRBD1; length: 16; V: TRBV19; CDR3: CASSYGGTGELYEQYF; DNA: TGTGCCAGTAGTTATGGTGGGACAGGAGAATTATACGAGCAGTACTTC